The 26 T cell receptor beta chains below come from one sample, sequenced in a study of blood T cell repertoires in COVID-19. Clones were read by immunoSEQ multiplex PCR, and TCRdb kept only the in-frame ones, dropping some. The sample holds 65,000 to 90,000 clones; 65% to 85% are singletons and the top ten take around 4.5%. Sequencing input: peripheral blood. The receptors originated from a woman aged 55-69 years with acute or convalescent COVID-19.

The CDR3 nucleotides are TGCGCCAGCAGCCCTCCTTTGGGAGTGAACACTGAAGCTTTCTTT. Translated, it gives CASSPPLGVNTEAFF. The rearrangement joins TRBV5-1 to TRBJ1-1, with unresolved D. Germline values: CDR1 SGHRS, CDR2 YFSETQ. The CDR3 has 15 residues. V dropped 4 bases and J dropped 0 bases, with 13 bases sitting between them.

The chain has TRBV24-1 and TRBJ1-1; D is possibly TRBD1 (5 bases). The CDR3 runs to 13 residues. Germline CDR1 reads KGHDR; CDR2 reads SFDVKD. Trimming removed 4 bases from V and 5 bases from J, with 10 bases in between. The CDR3 reads CATSEPSGTEAFF. CDR3 bases: TGTGCCACCAGTGAGCCATCAGGGACTGAAGCTTTCTTT.

The CDR3 loop reads CASSLGTGVEKLFF. DNA for the CDR3: TGTGCCAGCAGCTTAGGGACAGGGGTTGAAAAACTGTTTTTT. The chain recombines TRBV5-6 with TRBJ1-4; 10 bases align to TRBD1. The V and J ends lost 2 bases and 7 bases, in that order; junction bases with no gene match: 2. The CDR3 loop spans 14 amino acids. The germline V gene encodes CDR1 SGHDT and CDR2 YYEEEE. Full variable domain (missing parts from reference TRBV5-6 and TRBJ1-4): DAGVTQSPTHLIKTRGQQVTLRCSPKSGHDTVSWYQQALGQGPQFIFQYYEEEERQRGNFPDRFSGHQFPNYSSELNVNALLLGDSALYLCASSLGTGVEKLFFGSGTQLSVL.

A single count supports this clone. J is TRBJ2-7 and V is TRBV6-5, with 10 positions matching TRBD1. The CDR3 covers 14 residues. V lost 6 bases and J lost 3; bases outside the gene matches: 5. Germline values: CDR1 MNHEY, CDR2 SVGAGI. Here the CDR3 reads CASRSGTGVYEQYF. CDR3 coding DNA: TGTGCCAGCAGATCCGGGACAGGGGTCTACGAGCAGTACTTC.

The chain uses TRBV6-1 and TRBJ1-5; 12 nucleotides agree with TRBD1. V shed 0 bases, J shed 7 bases, and the junction held 4 bases outside the gene matches. This CDR3 region has 16 residues. Germline lookup yields CDR1 MNHNS and CDR2 SASEGT. Written as DNA, the CDR3 is TGTGCCAGCAGTGAAGCGGGACAGGGGGCCTGGCAGCCCCAGCATTTT. The encoded protein is CASSEAGQGAWQPQHF.

The chain joins TRBV2 to TRBJ1-5; weak D call: TRBD1 (6 bases). The CDR3 extends over 15 amino acids. V lost 6 bases and J 3 bases, leaving 15 bases between the germline ends. Germline V lookup: CDR1 SNHLY, CDR2 FYNNEI. The CDR3 sequence is CASREWTEHNQPQHF. In nucleotides, the CDR3 is TGTGCCAGCAGGGAATGGACAGAACACAATCAGCCCCAGCATTTT.

The chain joins TRBV27 to TRBJ2-2; 10 nucleotides line up with TRBD1. Unmatched junction bases numbered 11, after V lost 5 bases and J lost 8 bases. The CDR3 covers 16 residues. Germline loops: CDR1 MNHEY, CDR2 SMNVEV (reference sequence). The CDR3 sequence is CASSPRARQGAGELFF. DNA for the CDR3: TGTGCCAGCAGTCCGCGAGCGAGACAGGGGGCTGGGGAGCTGTTTTTT.

V gene TRBV5-1 combines with J gene TRBJ2-1; a possible D gene is TRBD1 (6 bases). Looked up from germline, CDR1 is SGHRS and CDR2 is YFSETQ. CDR3 size: 14 residues. Between the trimmed V and J ends, which lost 0 bases and 3 bases, there was a span of 7 bases. CDR3 loop: CASSLEGDYNEQFF. The CDR3 nucleotides are TGCGCCAGCAGCTTGGAGGGGGACTACAATGAGCAGTTCTTC. The variable domain in full, completed from reference TRBV5-1 and TRBJ2-1, reads KAGVTQTPRYLIKTRGQQVTLSCSPISGHRSVSWYQQTPGQGLQFLFEYFSETQRNKGNFPGRFSGRQFSNSRSEMNVSTLELGDSALYLCASSLEGDYNEQFFGPGTRLTVL.

The rearrangement links TRBV13 to TRBJ1-3; TRBD1 aligns across 7 bases. The ends lost 1 base at V and 4 bases at J; junction bases unmatched: 1. CDR1 PRHDT and CDR2 FYEKMQ come from the germline V gene (reference sequence). The CDR3 sequence is 14 residues long. The CDR3 region has the DNA TGTGCCAGCAGCTTAGACAGGGGAGGAAACACCATATATTTT. Its translation: CASSLDRGGNTIYF.

This clone has just a few counts. The chain links TRBV24-1 to TRBJ2-3; D uncertain. Trimming cost V 3 bases and J 5 bases, with 5 bases left between them. The CDR3 covers 12 residues. The germline V gene encodes CDR1 KGHDR and CDR2 SFDVKD. CDR3 bases: TGTGCCACCAGTGATCTAGTAGATACGCAGTATTTT. Translation gives CATSDLVDTQYF.

The DNA of the CDR3 is TGTGCCAGCAGTGAAGAGGGCGGGACAGGGAATGAAAAACTGTTTTTT. This gives the protein CASSEEGGTGNEKLFF. V usage is TRBV2 and J usage is TRBJ1-4; 9 bases agree with TRBD1. In germline, CDR1 is SNHLY, CDR2 FYNNEI. V shed 1 base, J shed 5 bases, and the junction held 5 bases outside the gene matches. The CDR3 loop spans 16 amino acids.

V gene TRBV27 combines with J gene TRBJ2-5; D is perhaps TRBD2 (6 bases). CDR3 length equals 15 residues. CDR1 and CDR2 from the germline V gene are MNHEY and SMNVEV (reference sequence). Trimming shortened V by 3 bases and J by 2 bases, and 13 bases separated the two germline ends. CDR3 protein: CASSFRAGRQETQYF. CDR3 sequence (DNA): TGTGCCAGCAGTTTCCGTGCGGGGAGACAAGAGACCCAGTACTTC.

The V and J genes are TRBV7-3 and TRBJ2-7; 7 positions agree with TRBD2. V trimming: 5 bases; J trimming: 4 bases; junction bases outside the gene matches: 11. The CDR3 totals 15 residues. The germline CDR1 and CDR2 sequences are SGHTA and FQGTGA. For the CDR3, the DNA is TGTGCCAGCAGCCCCTCGGGCGGGAGCGCGTACGAGCAGTACTTC. Protein product: CASSPSGGSAYEQYF.

V and J are TRBV5-1 and TRBJ2-5, with 9 bases lining up with TRBD1. V lost 3 bases and J lost 2; bases outside the gene matches: 8. There are 16 residues in the CDR3. Germline V CDR1 and CDR2: SGHRS, YFSETQ. CDR3 nucleotides: TGCGCCAGCAGCTGGACATTGACAGGGGGGCAAGAGACCCAGTACTTC. Translated, it gives CASSWTLTGGQETQYF.

The chain links TRBV11-2 to TRBJ1-4; 7 nucleotides line up with TRBD1. CDR3 length: 17 amino acids. Germline V CDR1 and CDR2: SGHAT, FQNNGV. V dropped 5 bases and J dropped 2; count of bases not matched to a gene: 11. The chain's CDR3 is CASSLQPKTGTNEKLFF. CDR3 nucleotides: TGTGCCAGCAGCCTACAACCGAAGACAGGGACTAATGAAAAACTGTTTTTT.

The rearrangement uses TRBV14 and TRBJ1-1; D is perhaps TRBD1 (6 bases). V was clipped by 7 bases and J by 6 bases, with 12 bases between them. The CDR3 loop spans 12 amino acids. CDR1 and CDR2 from the germline V gene are SGHDN and FVKESK. CDR3 DNA sequence: TGTGCCAGCAACCATCAGGGGCCTGAAGCTTTCTTT. Translating gives CASNHQGPEAFF.

The gene calls are TRBV30 and TRBJ1-4; unclear D gene. The CDR3 totals 15 residues. Germline loops: CDR1 GTSNPN, CDR2 SVGIG (reference sequence). V was clipped by 4 bases and J by 6 bases, with 18 bases between them. The CDR3 sequence: CAWTSYGVEDEKLFF. The CDR3 DNA follows: TGTGCCTGGACTAGCTACGGAGTCGAGGATGAAAAACTGTTTTTT.

This clone was seen just once. This chain uses TRBV27 with TRBJ1-6; D possibly corresponds to TRBD1 (5 bases). The CDR3 totals 15 residues. V shed 3 bases and J shed 8 bases, with 14 bases lying between them. Germline CDR1 reads MNHEY; CDR2 reads SMNVEV (reference sequence). This chain's CDR3 is CASSLQGRIYSPLHF. The CDR3 DNA reads TGTGCCAGCAGTTTGCAGGGAAGGATTTATTCACCCCTCCACTTT.

This chain joins TRBV6-2 or TRBV6-3 and TRBJ1-2, with 7 bases matching TRBD1. V lost 6 bases and J lost 5; bases outside the gene matches: 12. In germline, CDR1 is MNHEY, CDR2 SVGEGT. The CDR3 loop spans 15 amino acids. CDR3 coding DNA: TGTGCCAGCAGCTCCTACGGACAGGTTTCTTATGGCTACACCTTC. This sequence encodes CASSSYGQVSYGYTF.

V and J are TRBV2 and TRBJ2-2, with D perhaps matching TRBD2 (5 bases). This CDR3 has 15 residues. V was shortened by 8 bases and J by 7 bases, with 20 bases between the two germline ends. Germline CDR1 and CDR2: SNHLY and FYNNEI. CDR3 nucleotides: TGTGCCAGCGGTTTAACCCCCTCGGGAAACGGGGAGCTGTTTTTT. It translates to CASGLTPSGNGELFF.

The V call is TRBV13, the J call TRBJ1-1; D possibly corresponds to TRBD1 (6 bases). CDR3 length: 15 residues. Germline V lookup: CDR1 PRHDT, CDR2 FYEKMQ (reference sequence). Trimming stripped 1 base from V and 6 bases from J, with 15 bases between. CDR3 sequence reads: CASSLEGTRDAEAFF. Here the CDR3 DNA reads TGTGCCAGCAGCTTAGAGGGGACACGGGACGCTGAAGCTTTCTTT.

The rearrangement joins TRBV10-3 to TRBJ1-1; 7 nucleotides match TRBD1. The CDR3 has 15 residues. J was trimmed by 5 bases and V by 7 bases; bases with no gene match: 13. The germline CDR1 and CDR2 sequences are ENHRY and SYGVKD. The CDR3 region is CAIKGAGGGETEAFF. CDR3 DNA sequence: TGTGCCATCAAGGGGGCAGGGGGAGGAGAGACTGAAGCTTTCTTT.

The chain uses TRBV4-1 and TRBJ2-4; TRBD1 aligns across 8 bases. V shed 3 bases, J shed 0 bases, and the junction held 7 bases outside the gene matches. Germline V lookup: CDR1 MGHRA, CDR2 YSYEKL. The CDR3 totals 17 residues. The DNA for the CDR3 is TGCGCCAGCAGCCAGGAGGACAGGGTGCTAGCCAAAAACATTCAGTACTTC. Its protein is CASSQEDRVLAKNIQYF.

This chain links TRBV7-7 with TRBJ2-7, with 14 nucleotides matching TRBD2. This CDR3 has 14 amino acids. With V trimmed by 6 bases and J by 9 bases, 7 bases remained unmatched. Germline V gene lookup returns CDR1 SSHAT and CDR2 FNYEAQ (reference sequence). CDR3 nucleotides: TGTGCCAGCAGTTCCGGGACTAGCGGGAGTAGGCAGTACTTC. It encodes CASSSGTSGSRQYF.

This rearrangement joins TRBV6-6 to TRBJ1-1, with TRBD1 matching 7 bases. J gave up 1 base and V 7 bases, and 12 bases lay outside the gene matches. Germline-derived CDR1 and CDR2 are MNHNY and SVGAGI (reference sequence). The length of the CDR3 is 16 residues. This CDR3 is CASIRFGTVGNTEAFF. The CDR3 nucleotides read TGTGCCAGCATCCGGTTCGGGACAGTGGGGAACACTGAAGCTTTCTTT.

This chain connects TRBV6-2 or TRBV6-3 to TRBJ2-4; 16 positions match TRBD2. The CDR3 sequence is 19 residues long. V lost 0 bases to trimming and J lost 7 bases; unmatched junction nucleotides: 9. Germline V gene lookup returns CDR1 MNHEY and CDR2 SVGEGT. This CDR3 is CASSYSPPGLAGGGNIQYF. The DNA of the CDR3 is TGTGCCAGCAGTTACTCTCCCCCGGGACTAGCGGGAGGGGGCAACATTCAGTACTTC.